This T cell receptor beta chain is drawn from a study of shared clonotypes between healthy human individuals (dated by TCRdb to 2018 to 2020). Regarding the complete study: The cohort comprised two women and a few men aged 18 to 49 years. Per donor, three plates each were used for CD4 naive and CD4 memory, two for CD8 naive, and one for CD8 memory. Leukapheresis yielded between about 0.94 and 8.9 billion PBMCs per donor. The study deeply sequenced blood TCR repertoires of roughly five healthy adults to estimate repertoire size and the extent of clonotype sharing between individuals. Libraries were prepared and TCR repertoires were sequenced by different laboratories using diverse techniques, in order to increase sequencing depth and limit assay-specific biases. The investigation overall reported the following: The genetic and exposure-history diversity represented was limited by the small number of donors. Sampling was limited to blood, and TCR repertoires in tissue likely differ from TCR repertoires in blood. Naive subsets generally had larger estimated clonotype richness than memory subsets. Pairwise subsampling led to the expectation that sequencing depth would affect the degree of clonotype sharing among donors. Rarefaction of sorted-subset datasets indicated incomplete sequencing despite the large sequencing depth. Compared with non-shared clonotypes, the clonotypes found in all four sorted-subset donors had higher generation probabilities. Roughly 5.2% of naive CD4, 3.5% of naive CD8, 2.3% of memory CD4, and approximately 0.4% of memory CD8 clonotypes were shared across several donors.

The donors were healthy, HIV-negative adults who had no recently reported acute infections or vaccinations. All donors were Caucasian adults living in Nashville, Tennessee, USA. CD4+ T cells were enriched by magnetic negative selection; naive cells were then positively selected on CD45RA, and the negative fraction formed the memory subset. Blood was collected by leukapheresis, and PBMCs were isolated by Ficoll-Histopaque density gradient centrifugation and then cryopreserved in liquid nitrogen vapor phase. Purity and quantity of every magnetically sorted T cell population were checked by analytical flow cytometry. Genomic DNA was isolated from every sorted fraction and measured by UV absorbance on a Nanodrop 2000c. Using the deep immunoSEQ assay, multiplex PCR amplified TCR CDR3 regions from genomic DNA. Extracted genomic DNA from each cell subset was distributed evenly across all wells of several immunoSEQ 96-well plates, and each plate was treated as a replicate. For sorted subsets, 200 ng of genomic DNA, equivalent to 30,000 or so T cell genomes, went into each replicate PCR. Purified libraries were quantified with a Qubit 3.0 fluorometer, sized on a Bioanalyzer 2100, and re-quantified with the KAPA Library Quantification kit. A separate single-read 150-cycle Illumina NextSeq 550 flow cell was used to sequence each immunoSEQ 96-well plate. The authors' pipeline ran thus. Because only junctional sequences without quality scores were contained in the immunoSEQ output, filtering matching that applied to full-length reads could not be performed. Sequences were annotated with PyIR, a Python wrapper for IgBLAST v1.9, and V/J genes and CDR3 were assigned using IMGT germline references. Reads with weak V/J assignments (E-value above 1e-6), missing CDR3, stop codons, out-of-frame junctions, or ambiguous translated residues were removed. V3J clonotypes were defined as sequences sharing the same inferred V gene, J gene, and CDR3 amino acid sequence. Percentage overlap between repertoires was computed as shared unique clonotypes divided by the size of the smaller repertoire. RTK rarefaction, the Chao1 estimator, and Recon v2.1 estimates of unobserved clonotypes were used to assess repertoire richness. For all TCRbeta clonotypes obtained by the gDNA method from a few donors, generation probabilities were computed with OLGA. TCRdb took this table from immuneACCESS and kept in-frame rearrangements with V and J called. Such tables lack part of the clones; where checked against another copy, unresolved V genes explain under half of the gap, and the rest is unexplained. Clonal size and the V and J genes are those of that table, whereas D and trimming came from the DNA. The sample yields fewer than 850,000 clones; 72% were counted once. 1.5% to 2% of the sample belongs to the ten largest clones.

Concerning this clone itself: The antigen this receptor binds is unknown. Base-call qualities are not available, and no considerably larger clone is one nucleotide away.

The sequencing sample was made of memory CD4+ T cells sorted from blood. The cell subset or site label of this sample denotes: CD45RA-negative fraction. This clonotype was obtained from a woman aged 25 to 39 in good health.

In nucleotides, the sequence is TGTGCCAGCAGCTTAGCAGGGGGGAATGAGCAGTTCTTC. This yields the protein CASSLAGGNEQFF. Recombination connected TRBV7-9 to TRBJ2-1; the D match is possibly TRBD1 or TRBD2, with 6 bases aligned in each. Between the V and J ends, shortened by 0 bases and 7 bases respectively, the junction contains 7 bases. The CDR1 and CDR2 encoded by the germline V gene (reference sequence) are SEHNR and FQNEAQ. The CDR3 has 13 amino acids, counting the end cysteine and phenylalanine. Only the CDR3 part of the read is kept: 39 bases, read in frame from the first base.